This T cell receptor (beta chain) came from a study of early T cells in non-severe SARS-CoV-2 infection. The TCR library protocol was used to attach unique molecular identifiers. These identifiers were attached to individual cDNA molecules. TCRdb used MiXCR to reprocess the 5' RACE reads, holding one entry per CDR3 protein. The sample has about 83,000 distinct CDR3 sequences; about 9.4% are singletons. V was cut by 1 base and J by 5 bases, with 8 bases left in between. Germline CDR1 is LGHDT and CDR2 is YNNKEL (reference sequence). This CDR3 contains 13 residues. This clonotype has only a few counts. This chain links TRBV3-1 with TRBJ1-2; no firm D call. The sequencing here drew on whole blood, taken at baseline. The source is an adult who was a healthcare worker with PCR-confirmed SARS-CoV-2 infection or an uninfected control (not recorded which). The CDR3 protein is CASSQATVYGYTF. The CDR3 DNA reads TGTGCCAGCAGCCAAGCGACGGTGTATGGCTACACCTTC.